These T cell receptor beta chains were read from a single sample in a study of T cell changes during pregnancy in multiple sclerosis. The data were produced by immunoSEQ multiplex PCR, yet TCRdb's version contains in-frame clones alone and is incomplete. The data contain some 100,000 clones, approximately 94% of them seen just once; the ten biggest clones take up about 0.9%. The material sequenced was peripheral blood, taken before pregnancy. The receptors come from a female donor with multiple sclerosis, enrolled in a pregnancy study. Both conserved end residues are part of each CDR3. D genes are given only for firm matches. Size tells how often a clone was seen (once, few, many) or the class of an expanded clone, and some rows leave it out.

CDR3aa: CASTPGENYGYTF; CDR3nt: TGTGCCAGTACCCCCGGGGAGAACTATGGCTACACCTTC; v_gene: TRBV19; j_gene: TRBJ1-2; d_gene: .; abundance: few
CDR3aa: CASSPHLFLAGGSDTQYF; CDR3nt: TGTGCCAGCAGCCCCCACCTTTTTCTAGCGGGTGGATCAGATACGCAGTATTTT; v_gene: TRBV11-3; j_gene: TRBJ2-3; d_gene: TRBD2; abundance: .
CDR3aa: CASSGLQVQGNQPQHF; CDR3nt: TGTGCCAGCAGTGGGTTACAGGTCCAGGGGAATCAGCCCCAGCATTTT; v_gene: TRBV6-1; j_gene: TRBJ1-5; d_gene: .; abundance: .
CDR3aa: CASSRTSGSTSTDTQYF; CDR3nt: TGTGCCAGCAGCCGGACTAGCGGGAGTACCAGCACAGATACGCAGTATTTT; v_gene: TRBV7-8; j_gene: TRBJ2-3; d_gene: TRBD2; abundance: few
CDR3aa: CASSLGRALSTEAFF; CDR3nt: TGTGCCAGCAGTCTAGGCCGTGCGTTAAGCACTGAAGCTTTCTTT; v_gene: TRBV28; j_gene: TRBJ1-1; d_gene: .; abundance: .
CDR3aa: CASSVVAADTQYF; CDR3nt: TGTGCCAGCAGCGTAGTAGCAGCGGATACGCAGTATTTT; v_gene: TRBV9; j_gene: TRBJ2-3; d_gene: .; abundance: once
CDR3aa: CASRRDSNEKLFF; CDR3nt: TGCGCCAGCCGCAGGGATTCTAATGAAAAACTGTTTTTT; v_gene: TRBV5-1; j_gene: TRBJ1-4; d_gene: .; abundance: .
CDR3aa: CASSLSGTAREGLQYF; CDR3nt: TGTGCCAGCAGTTTATCAGGGACAGCAAGAGAAGGTCTCCAGTACTTC; v_gene: TRBV28; j_gene: TRBJ2-5; d_gene: TRBD1; abundance: .
CDR3aa: CASSIQANQPQHF; CDR3nt: TGTGCCAGTAGTATTCAGGCTAATCAGCCCCAGCATTTT; v_gene: TRBV19; j_gene: TRBJ1-5; d_gene: .; abundance: .
CDR3aa: CASGPGQNIQYF; CDR3nt: TGTGCCAGCGGGCCAGGTCAAAACATTCAGTACTTC; v_gene: TRBV2; j_gene: TRBJ2-4; d_gene: .; abundance: .
CDR3aa: CASSLYFPYEQYF; CDR3nt: TGTGCCAGCAGCTTATATTTCCCCTACGAGCAGTACTTC; v_gene: TRBV7-2; j_gene: TRBJ2-7; d_gene: .; abundance: .
CDR3aa: CASSRDRTAQETQYF; CDR3nt: TGCGCCAGCAGCCGGGACCGGACAGCTCAAGAGACCCAGTACTTC; v_gene: TRBV5-1; j_gene: TRBJ2-5; d_gene: .; abundance: .
CDR3aa: CASSGGTGSSGNTIYF; CDR3nt: TGTGCCAGCAGCGGTGGGACAGGGAGCTCTGGAAACACCATATATTTT; v_gene: TRBV9; j_gene: TRBJ1-3; d_gene: TRBD1; abundance: .